This T cell receptor beta chain came from a study of T cell responses to AZD1222 COVID-19 vaccine. Profiled with immunoSEQ multiplex PCR; TCRdb holds only in-frame clones, not every one. The sample contains 150,000 or so clones, roughly 89% of which appear only once. Germline CDR1 SGHTS, CDR2 YDEGEE. J lost 4 bases, V lost 4 bases, and 10 bases had no gene match. This CDR3 is 17 amino acids long. Findings of the study overall: Spike was spanned by vaccine-associated CD4 TCRs, with dominance at 160-218 and 743-854. After two AZD1222 doses, spike-specific TCR breadth and depth rose versus day 0. Sampling that yielded the repertoires occurred only after the peak T cell response. Regions left unmutated in variants are reportedly the target of nearly half of spike-specific TCRs.

To note about this clone: Its antigen remains unknown.

The source was peripheral blood, collected on day 0 of AZD1222 vaccination. The chain links TRBV5-8 to TRBJ2-3, with TRBD2 matching 12 bases. The source is an adult in good health. This chain's CDR3 is CASSLGTGLAGSDTQYF. CDR3 coding DNA: TGTGCCAGCAGCCTTGGGACTGGACTAGCGGGATCAGATACGCAGTATTTT.